Presented here are 24 T cell receptor beta chains from one specimen sequenced in a study of response to subunit inactivated influenza vaccine. Using its own MiXCR run on the RT-PCR reads, TCRdb lists one record per CDR3 protein. The sample shows 250,000 to 350,000 distinct CDR3 sequences, 20% to 25% of them seen only once. Sequences were derived from PBMCs from blood, sampled 21 months after vaccination. Every receptor here comes from a man aged 45 to 75 who received an inactivated influenza vaccine.

J is TRBJ2-7 and V is TRBV5-4, with 7 bases that match TRBD2. Germline loops: CDR1 SGHNT, CDR2 YYREEE (reference sequence). V shed 4 bases and J 0 bases; nucleotides not matched to a gene: 10. This CDR3 spans 16 amino acids. The CDR3 protein is CASSPGGGVSSYEQYF. The CDR3 coding sequence is TGTGCCAGCAGCCCGGGGGGTGGGGTTTCCTCCTACGAGCAGTACTTC. Full variable domain (missing parts from reference TRBV5-4 and TRBJ2-7): ETGVTQSPTHLIKTRGQQVTLRCSSQSGHNTVSWYQQALGQGPQFIFQYYREEENGRGNFPPRFSGLQFPNYSSELNVNALELDDSALYLCASSPGGGVSSYEQYFGPGTRLTVT.

This clonotype was observed a handful of times. This chain links TRBV20-1 with TRBJ2-1; either TRBD1 or TRBD2 may supply D (5 bases each). V was clipped by 4 bases and J by 0 bases, with 19 bases between them. From germline, CDR1 is DFQATT and CDR2 SNEGSKA (reference sequence). The CDR3 is 17 residues long. The CDR3 reads CSAIGARTRSSYNEQFF. The CDR3 region has the DNA TGCAGTGCTATCGGGGCGAGGACCCGGAGCTCCTACAATGAGCAGTTCTTC.

This clonotype was seen a handful of times. This chain links TRBV5-1 with TRBJ2-1; 8 bases are a match to TRBD1. Germline V lookup: CDR1 SGHRS, CDR2 YFSETQ. The V and J ends lost 2 bases and 8 bases, in that order; junction bases with no gene match: 9. The CDR3 is 15 amino acids. The CDR3 region is CASSLQGVVFDEQFF. The CDR3 DNA follows: TGCGCCAGCAGCTTACAGGGGGTGGTTTTCGATGAGCAGTTCTTC.

This clonotype was counted ten times or more. This chain links TRBV12-3 or TRBV12-4 with TRBJ2-5, with a tentative D call TRBD1 (6 bases). The CDR3 runs to 14 residues. The V end was cut by 6 bases, the J end by 2 bases, with 13 bases between. The DNA for the CDR3 is TGTGCCAGCAGACCCGGACAGATTCAAGAGACCCAGTACTTC. It encodes CASRPGQIQETQYF.

This clonotype was recorded a few times. The chain employs TRBV27 and TRBJ1-1; D perhaps matches TRBD1 (6 bases). CDR1 is MNHEY, CDR2 SMNVEV, per germline (reference sequence). The V end was cut by 6 bases, the J end by 10 bases, with 21 bases between. CDR3 length equals 14 residues. The CDR3 DNA follows: TGTGCCAGCAGCCCATGGGGGGCCCCTGACGGAGCTTTCTTT. Amino acid sequence: CASSPWGAPDGAFF.

This rearrangement joins TRBV5-3 to TRBJ2-7, with D maybe TRBD1 (6 bases). TRBV5-3 counts as an open reading frame of uncertain function. V shed 7 bases and J shed 0 bases, with 11 bases lying between them. This CDR3 comprises 13 residues. The CDR3 region is CARSVGASYEQYF. In DNA form, the CDR3 reads TGTGCCAGATCAGTGGGGGCCTCCTACGAGCAGTACTTC.

This clonotype has more than one count but fewer than ten. The chain combines TRBV20-1 with TRBJ1-4, with a possible D match to TRBD1 (5 bases). Between the trimmed V and J ends, which lost 1 base and 0 bases, there was a span of 9 bases. The CDR3 contains 15 residues. Germline CDR1 is DFQATT and CDR2 is SNEGSKA (reference sequence). CDR3 protein: CSARVRGATNEKLFF. CDR3 nucleotide sequence: TGCAGTGCTAGAGTCCGGGGCGCAACTAATGAAAAACTGTTTTTT.

The chain is built from TRBV4-1 and TRBJ1-5, with D hard to call. This CDR3 region has 16 residues. Germline V CDR1 and CDR2: MGHRA, YSYEKL. With 4 bases removed from V and 0 bases from J, the gap between germline ends came to 13 bases. CDR3 DNA: TGCGCCAGCAGCCCAAGGGATTTATATAGCAATCAGCCCCAGCATTTT. Encoded protein: CASSPRDLYSNQPQHF.

The V and J genes are TRBV5-1 and TRBJ2-7; possibly TRBD2 for D (5 bases). V lost 2 bases and J lost 6, with 12 bases in between. This CDR3 has 13 residues. Germline loops: CDR1 SGHRS, CDR2 YFSETQ. CDR3 DNA sequence: TGCGCCAGCAGCTTCAACGAGGGCCCCGAGCAGTACTTC. This encodes CASSFNEGPEQYF.

On this clonotype: The conserved phenylalanine or tryptophan normally closing the CDR3 is absent here, so this likely arose from a read error. The chain employs TRBV7-9 and TRBJ1-4, with 7 nucleotides matching TRBD1. J was trimmed by 6 bases and V by 6 bases; bases with no gene match: 7. The CDR3 has 14 residues. Germline lookup yields CDR1 SEHNR and CDR2 FQNEAQ (reference sequence). The CDR3 is CASSLQGRDEKLFY. In nucleotides, the CDR3 is TGTGCCAGCAGTCTACAGGGGCGGGATGAAAAACTGTTTTAT.

This clonotype occurred many times. This chain connects TRBV29-1 to TRBJ2-7, with no clear D. Trimming pared 3 bases from V and 3 bases from J, leaving 15 bases between. Germline CDR1 and CDR2: SQVTM and ANQGSEA. There are 14 residues in the CDR3. The CDR3 protein is CSVELNRSGYEQYF. The CDR3 bases are TGCAGCGTTGAGCTGAATAGAAGTGGCTACGAGCAGTACTTC.

The chain couples TRBV28 to TRBJ2-2, with 9 positions matching TRBD1. V trimming: 5 bases; J trimming: 4 bases; junction bases outside the gene matches: 8. Germline CDR1 reads MDHEN; CDR2 reads SYDVKM. This CDR3 region has 16 residues. CDR3 sequence: CASSPAYRGPTGELFF. DNA for the CDR3: TGTGCCAGCAGTCCCGCCTACAGGGGGCCCACCGGGGAGCTGTTTTTT.

This clonotype was observed a few times. The chain is built from TRBV6-2 or TRBV6-3 and TRBJ1-2; 8 bases agree with TRBD1. Per the germline V gene, CDR1 is MNHEY and CDR2 is SVGEGT. The CDR3 runs 16 residues. J gave up 4 bases and V 0 bases, and 7 bases lay outside the gene matches. Here the CDR3 reads CASSYSRTGSTYGYTF. CDR3 DNA sequence: TGTGCCAGCAGTTACTCGAGGACAGGGAGTACCTATGGCTACACCTTC.

The chain links TRBV28 to TRBJ2-7; 11 positions agree with TRBD1. The trim removed 3 bases at V and 3 bases at J, leaving 7 bases unmatched. Germline lookup yields CDR1 MDHEN and CDR2 SYDVKM. The length of the CDR3 is 16 residues. The CDR3 reads CASSFGDGTGGYEQYF. The CDR3 nucleotides read TGTGCCAGCAGTTTTGGGGATGGGACAGGGGGCTACGAGCAGTACTTC.

This clonotype was observed a handful of times. The rearrangement uses TRBV9 and TRBJ1-2, with a tentative D call TRBD1 (5 bases). CDR1 and CDR2 from the germline V gene are SGDLS and YYNGEE. V lost 4 bases to trimming and J lost 1 base, with 14 bases between them. The CDR3 covers 15 residues. The CDR3 bases are TGTGCCAGCAGCCCTCCTGGGGGGGTTAACTATGGCTACACCTTC. It is translated as CASSPPGGVNYGYTF. The full variable domain, completed using reference TRBV9 and TRBJ1-2, is DSGVTQTPKHLITATGQRVTLRCSPRSGDLSVYWYQQSLDQGLQFLIQYYNGEERAKGNILERFSAQQFPDLHSELNLSSLELGDSALYFCASSPPGGVNYGYTFGSGTRLTVV.

The chain links TRBV20-1 to TRBJ1-2, with TRBD1 as a possible D gene (5 bases). Trimming shortened V by 0 bases and J by 8 bases, and 13 bases separated the two germline ends. Germline lookup yields CDR1 DFQATT and CDR2 SNEGSKA (reference sequence). The CDR3 covers 13 residues. CDR3 nucleotide sequence: TGCAGTGCTAGAGACAGGGACCGAGGGGGCTACACCTTC. Protein: CSARDRDRGGYTF.

The chain links TRBV6-2 or TRBV6-3 to TRBJ2-5, with 8 bases matching TRBD1. This CDR3 is built from 17 residues. Germline V gene lookup returns CDR1 MNHEY and CDR2 SVGEGT. Trimming at V came to 0 bases and at J to 0 bases, leaving 6 bases not matched to a gene. The CDR3 here is CASSYSGRGPYQETQYF. The DNA for the CDR3 is TGTGCCAGCAGTTACTCAGGCAGGGGGCCGTACCAAGAGACCCAGTACTTC.

The V call is TRBV19, the J call TRBJ2-7; possible D gene TRBD1, 6 bases. CDR3 length: 13 residues. Looked up from germline, CDR1 is LNHDA and CDR2 is SQIVND (reference sequence). Trimming took off 5 bases at V and 3 bases at J, with 11 bases between the two ends. CDR3 nucleotides: TGTGCCAGTAGTCCGGGACACCTCTACGAGCAGTACTTC. As protein: CASSPGHLYEQYF.

CDR3 coding DNA: TGTGCCAGCAGCCAAAACCTGGGGACCAAGCGGGACCCCACAGATACGCAGTATTTT. Translating it yields CASSQNLGTKRDPTDTQYF. This sequence joins TRBV3-1 and TRBJ2-3, with TRBD2 matching over 7 bases. The CDR3 has 19 amino acids. V shed 2 bases and J 2 bases; nucleotides not matched to a gene: 16. Per the germline V gene, CDR1 is LGHDT and CDR2 is YNNKEL (reference sequence).

This clonotype has more than one count but fewer than ten. This sequence joins TRBV12-3 or TRBV12-4 and TRBJ1-3; D is unclear. The ends were cut back, 5 bases at V and 3 bases at J, with 14 bases in the middle. This CDR3 has 15 amino acids. CDR3 DNA: TGTGCCAGCAGTAGAACAGCACCTCTTGGAAACACCATATATTTT. Translating gives CASSRTAPLGNTIYF.

This clonotype has more than one count but fewer than ten. The chain combines TRBV5-1 with TRBJ2-3; D possibly corresponds to TRBD2 (6 bases). Germline V gene data show CDR1 as SGHRS and CDR2 as YFSETQ. This CDR3 comprises 14 residues. The germline V and J ends were trimmed by 0 bases and 5 bases, with 10 bases remaining between them. DNA of the CDR3: TGCGCCAGCAGCTTGGACGGGGGAATAGATACGCAGTATTTT. The encoded protein is CASSLDGGIDTQYF.

This clonotype was counted at least ten times. This sequence joins TRBV5-1 and TRBJ2-5; D is possibly TRBD1 or TRBD2 (5 bases each). CDR3 length: 14 residues. Germline V lookup: CDR1 SGHRS, CDR2 YFSETQ. Trimming cost V 4 bases and J 0 bases, with 10 bases left between them. CDR3 sequence (DNA): TGCGCCAGCAGCCTGGGGGAATACCAAGAGACCCAGTACTTC. It specifies CASSLGEYQETQYF.

This clonotype has just a few counts. V gene TRBV12-2 combines with J gene TRBJ1-1. TRBV12-2 is recorded as a pseudogene. CDR3 size: 16 residues. CDR3 nucleotides: TGTGCAAGTCGCTTAGCGAAAGACCAAAAGAACACTGAAGCTTTCTTT. Translating it yields CASRLAKDQKNTEAFF.

The gene calls are TRBV6-5 and TRBJ2-1; 7 bases are a match to TRBD1. Unmatched junction bases numbered 6, after V lost 5 bases and J lost 2 bases. This CDR3 region has 15 residues. CDR1 is MNHEY, CDR2 SVGAGI, per germline. The CDR3 DNA reads as TGTGCCAGCAGTCACCGGGACAGAGCCTACAATGAGCAGTTCTTC. Encoded protein: CASSHRDRAYNEQFF.